A selection of T cell receptor beta chains follows, all from one sample in a study of T-cell memory formation after mild COVID-19. From the 5' RACE reads, TCRdb called clonotypes with MiXCR, one entry per CDR3 protein. The sample has around 500,000 distinct CDR3 sequences, about 20% seen once. The sample comprised PBMCs or a T cell subset sorted from them (not recorded which). These receptors all come from an adult woman who had mild COVID-19 (a few samples of this study predate the infection). Cell type and time point are not known. Both conserved end residues are part of each CDR3. The D gene is left open where the match is weak. Expanded clones are given a class, and other clones once, few, many or no size at all.

TRBV4-1	TRBJ1-1	.	few	TGCGCCAGCAGCCCCATGATGAACACTGAAGCTTTCTTT	CASSPMMNTEAFF
TRBV4-2	TRBJ1-6	.	.	TGTGCCAGCAGCCAAGAAGCAGAAACGGCTGGTTCACCCCTCCACTTT	CASSQEAETAGSPLHF
TRBV7-2	TRBJ1-2	.	few	TGTGCCAGCAGCTCCCGGGGCCCTTGGTATGGCTACACCTTC	CASSSRGPWYGYTF
TRBV7-9	TRBJ2-3	.	.	TGTGCCAGCAGCTTAGCTAGCCAGGACACGCAGTATTTT	CASSLASQDTQYF
TRBV13	TRBJ2-3	TRBD2	.	TGTGCCAGCAGCTCCCGTACTAGCGGAATCACAGATACGCAGTATTTT	CASSSRTSGITDTQYF
TRBV5-6	TRBJ1-2	TRBD1	few	TGTGCCAGCAGCTCGACAGGGAGGGCCTATGGCTACACCTTC	CASSSTGRAYGYTF
TRBV5-1	TRBJ2-7	.	many	TGTGCCAGCAGCTTGGGGGTGTCCTACGAGCAGTACTTC	CASSLGVSYEQYF
TRBV4-1	TRBJ2-7	.	few	TGCGCCAGCAGCCAAGATCTGGGTGTCGAGCAGTACTTC	CASSQDLGVEQYF
TRBV29-1	TRBJ2-7	TRBD1	.	TGCAGCGTTGAATGGGGACAGGGACCGACCTACGAGCAGTACTTC	CSVEWGQGPTYEQYF
TRBV5-1	TRBJ2-1	TRBD2	.	TGCGCCAGCAGCTTGGCTAGCGGGGGGCAGAGGGGTTTCTTC	CASSLASGGQRGFF
TRBV20-1	TRBJ2-2	TRBD2	.	TGCAGTGCTAGAGGAGCGGGGCTATACACCGGGGAGCTGTTTTTT	CSARGAGLYTGELFF
TRBV9	TRBJ2-3	TRBD2	few	TGTGCCAGCAGCGTAGCGGGGGGGTCAAGAGATACGCAGTATTTT	CASSVAGGSRDTQYF
TRBV9	TRBJ2-3	TRBD2	once	TGTGCCAGCAGCGTCGGGACTAGCCTTACGCAGTATTTT	CASSVGTSLTQYF